What follows is one T cell receptor (beta chain) and its context. These data are taken from a study of blood T cell repertoires in COVID-19. Study background: Sample material is recorded as cDNA or gDNA derived from T cells, B-cell-depleted T cells, or PBMCs.

Clones were sequenced by immunoSEQ multiplex PCR, and TCRdb holds only the in-frame ones, with some missing. The sample yields about 95,000 clones, around 90% seen once. Germline V gene sequence: CDR1 SEHNR, CDR2 FQNEAQ (reference sequence). The CDR3 spans 12 residues. V dropped 4 bases and J dropped 5 bases, with 6 bases sitting between them. Seattle cases were enrolled at active infection and followed longitudinally. The J gene is TRBJ2-1, the V gene TRBV7-9, with D perhaps matching TRBD1 (5 bases). This sequence was found in a man between 60 and 70 years old with COVID-19, enrolled during active disease. Sequencing was done on a sample of peripheral blood. The CDR3 DNA follows: TGTGCCAGCAGCTGGGGCAACAATGAGCAGTTCTTC. Translation: CASSWGNNEQFF.